This entry is about one T cell receptor beta chain. Its antigen remains unidentified. This entry is derived from a study of graft-versus-host responses after intestinal transplantation. Across the study: Recipients uniformly received anti-thymocyte globulin induction, followed by tacrolimus and steroids for roughly 3 years.

J lost 2 bases, V lost 3 bases, and 13 bases had no gene match. Germline V gene data show CDR1 as MDHEN and CDR2 as SYDVKM. This CDR3 is built from 19 residues. This table comes from immunoSEQ multiplex PCR, and its TCRdb copy is limited to in-frame clones, with some not included. The sample has tens of thousands of clones; roughly 83% are singletons. Broader study findings: Early after transplant, HvG clones declined as circulating GvH clones peaked.

Sequenced material: unstimulated CD8+ T cells sorted from spleen or lymph node cells, taken before intestinal transplant. The J gene is TRBJ2-3, the V gene TRBV28; 11 nucleotides match TRBD2. The clonotype originates from a human donor who received an intestinal transplant. CDR3 bases: TGTGCCAGCAGTTTGTATCTAGCGGGAGGTGTGGCTCCCACAGATACGCAGTATTTT. This gives the protein CASSLYLAGGVAPTDTQYF.